This T cell receptor (beta chain) was identified during a study of cytomegalovirus exposure and HLA in healthy donors. Study-wide findings and caveats: Most TCR sequences showed up rarely, but some public TCRs showed up in many donors.

Comment on this clone: The antigen is undetermined.

The assay was immunoSEQ multiplex PCR, and TCRdb's table has in-frame clones only and misses some. The sample yields roughly 300,000 clones, roughly 90% seen once. The sequence derives from a woman aged 18 to 35 in good health and CMV-seronegative. The specimen was PBMCs.

The CDR3 sequence: CASSADRGSGNTIYF. CDR3 sequence (DNA): TGTGCCAGCAGCGCCGACAGGGGGTCTGGAAACACCATATATTTT. The V and J genes are TRBV6-5 and TRBJ1-3; 9 bases map to TRBD1. The germline V gene encodes CDR1 MNHEY and CDR2 SVGAGI. The CDR3 is made up of 15 amino acids. The V gene end was trimmed by 6 bases and the J gene end by 1 base; junction bases not matched to a gene: 4.